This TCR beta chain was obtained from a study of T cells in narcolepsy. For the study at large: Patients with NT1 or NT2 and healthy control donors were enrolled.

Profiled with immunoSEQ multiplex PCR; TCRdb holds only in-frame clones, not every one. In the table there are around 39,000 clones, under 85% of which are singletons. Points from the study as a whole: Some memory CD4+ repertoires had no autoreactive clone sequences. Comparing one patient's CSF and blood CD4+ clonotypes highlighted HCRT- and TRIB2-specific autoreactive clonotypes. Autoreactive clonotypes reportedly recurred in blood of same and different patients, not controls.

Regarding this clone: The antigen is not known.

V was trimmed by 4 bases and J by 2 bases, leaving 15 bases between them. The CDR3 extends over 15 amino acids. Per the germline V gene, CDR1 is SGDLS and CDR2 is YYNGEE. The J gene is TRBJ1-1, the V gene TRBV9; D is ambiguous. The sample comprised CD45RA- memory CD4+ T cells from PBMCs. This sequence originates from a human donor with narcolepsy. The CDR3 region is CASSLLQSLNTEAFF. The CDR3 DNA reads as TGTGCCAGCAGCCTCCTACAGAGTTTAAACACTGAAGCTTTCTTT.